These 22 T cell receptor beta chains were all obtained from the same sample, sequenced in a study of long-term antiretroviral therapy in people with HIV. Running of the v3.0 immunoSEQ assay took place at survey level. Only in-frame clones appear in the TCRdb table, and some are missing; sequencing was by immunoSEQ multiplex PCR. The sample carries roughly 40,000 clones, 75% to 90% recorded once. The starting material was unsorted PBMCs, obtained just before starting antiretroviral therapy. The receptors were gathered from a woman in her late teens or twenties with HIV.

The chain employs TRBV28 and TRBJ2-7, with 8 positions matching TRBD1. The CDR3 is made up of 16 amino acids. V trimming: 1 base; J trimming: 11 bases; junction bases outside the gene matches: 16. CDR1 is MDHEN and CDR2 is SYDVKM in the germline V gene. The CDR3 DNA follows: TGTGCCAGCAGTTTATTTGTCTCGGACAGGGCCGTTAGGGAGTACTTC. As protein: CASSLFVSDRAVREYF.

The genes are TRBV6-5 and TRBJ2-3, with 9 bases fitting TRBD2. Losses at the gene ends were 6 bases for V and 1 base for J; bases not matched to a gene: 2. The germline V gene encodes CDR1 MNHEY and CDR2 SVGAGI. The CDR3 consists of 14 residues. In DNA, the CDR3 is TGTGCCAGCAGCTGGACTAGCGGCACAGATACGCAGTATTTT. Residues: CASSWTSGTDTQYF.

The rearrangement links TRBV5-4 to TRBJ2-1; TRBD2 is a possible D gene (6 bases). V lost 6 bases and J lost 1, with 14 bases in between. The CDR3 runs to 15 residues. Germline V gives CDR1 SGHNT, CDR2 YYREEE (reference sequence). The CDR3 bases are TGTGCCAGCACCCCACTAGCTGGATCCTACAATGAGCAGTTCTTC. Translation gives CASTPLAGSYNEQFF.

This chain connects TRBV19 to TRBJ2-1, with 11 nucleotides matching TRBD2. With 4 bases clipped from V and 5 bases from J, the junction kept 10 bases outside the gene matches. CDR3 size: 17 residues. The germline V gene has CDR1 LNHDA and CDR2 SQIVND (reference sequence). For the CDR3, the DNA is TGTGCCAGTAGTAAAGTTTCTGGGACTAGCGGAAACAATGAGCAGTTCTTC. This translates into CASSKVSGTSGNNEQFF.

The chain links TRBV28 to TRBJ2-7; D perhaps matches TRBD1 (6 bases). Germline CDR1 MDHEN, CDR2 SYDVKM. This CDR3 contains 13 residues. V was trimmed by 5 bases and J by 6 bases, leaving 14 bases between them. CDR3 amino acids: CASSPTGTGEQYF. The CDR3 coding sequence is TGTGCCAGCAGTCCTACAGGGACGGGCGAGCAGTACTTC.

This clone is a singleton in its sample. The CDR3 sequence is CATSRGPGLAENEQFF. The CDR3 DNA reads TGTGCCACCAGCAGAGGTCCGGGACTAGCGGAGAATGAGCAGTTCTTC. The V call is TRBV15, the J call TRBJ2-1, with TRBD2 matching 11 bases. Trimming cost V 1 base and J 7 bases; bases outside gene matches: 6. Germline V gene sequence: CDR1 LNHNV, CDR2 YYDKDF (reference sequence). The CDR3 covers 16 residues.

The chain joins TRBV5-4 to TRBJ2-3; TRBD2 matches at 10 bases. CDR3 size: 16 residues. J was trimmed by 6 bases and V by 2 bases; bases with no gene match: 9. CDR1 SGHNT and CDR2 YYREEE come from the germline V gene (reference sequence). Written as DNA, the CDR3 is TGTGCCAGCAGCTTATATCTAGCGGGAGAGGGTGATACGCAGTATTTT. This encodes CASSLYLAGEGDTQYF. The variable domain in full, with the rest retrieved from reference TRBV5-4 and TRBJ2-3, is ETGVTQSPTHLIKTRGQQVTLRCSSQSGHNTVSWYQQALGQGPQFIFQYYREEENGRGNFPPRFSGLQFPNYSSELNVNALELDDSALYLCASSLYLAGEGDTQYFGPGTRLTVL.

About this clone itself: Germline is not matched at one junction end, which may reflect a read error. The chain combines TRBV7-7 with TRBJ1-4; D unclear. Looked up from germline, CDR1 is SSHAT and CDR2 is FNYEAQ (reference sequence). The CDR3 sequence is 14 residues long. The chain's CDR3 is CASSLGADNEKLFF. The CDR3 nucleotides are TGTGCTAGCAGCTTAGGTGCGGATAATGAAAAACTGTTTTTT.

The CDR3 nucleotides read TGTGCCAGCAGCGTAGAAGACCGCAACAATGAGCAGTTCTTC. As protein: CASSVEDRNNEQFF. The rearrangement uses TRBV9 and TRBJ2-1; D call uncertain. The V and J ends lost 0 bases and 5 bases respectively, with 9 bases between them. Germline V gives CDR1 SGDLS, CDR2 YYNGEE. The CDR3 is 14 amino acids.

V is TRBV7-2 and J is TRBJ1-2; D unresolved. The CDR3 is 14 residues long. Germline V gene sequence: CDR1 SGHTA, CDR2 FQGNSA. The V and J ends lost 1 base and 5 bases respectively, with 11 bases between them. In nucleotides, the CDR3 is TGTGCCAGCAGCTTAGGGATTTACGGATATGGCTACACCTTC. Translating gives CASSLGIYGYGYTF.

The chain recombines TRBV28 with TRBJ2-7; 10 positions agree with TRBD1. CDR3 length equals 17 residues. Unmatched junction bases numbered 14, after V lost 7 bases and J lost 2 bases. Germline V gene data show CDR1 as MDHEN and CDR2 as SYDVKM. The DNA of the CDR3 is TGTGCCAGCACCTCCCCCCGCGGGACAGGGGATACCTACGAGCAGTACTTC. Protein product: CASTSPRGTGDTYEQYF.

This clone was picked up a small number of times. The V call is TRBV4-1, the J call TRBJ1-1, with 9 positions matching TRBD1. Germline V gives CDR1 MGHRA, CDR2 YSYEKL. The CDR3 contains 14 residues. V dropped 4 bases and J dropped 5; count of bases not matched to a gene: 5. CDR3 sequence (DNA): TGCGCCAGCAGCCCAGACAGGGGGAGGACTGAAGCTTTCTTT. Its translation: CASSPDRGRTEAFF.

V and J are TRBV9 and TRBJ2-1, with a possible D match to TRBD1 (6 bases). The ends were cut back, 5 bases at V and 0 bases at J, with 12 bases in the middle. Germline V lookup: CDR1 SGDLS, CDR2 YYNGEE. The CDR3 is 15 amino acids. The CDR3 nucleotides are TGTGCCAGCAGTAGGGGGAGTGGCTCCTACAATGAGCAGTTCTTC. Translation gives CASSRGSGSYNEQFF.

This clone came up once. The DNA for the CDR3 is TGTGCCAGCAGCTTGGGAGGTGGAGTTAACAATGAGCAGTTCTTC. It is translated as CASSLGGGVNNEQFF. The chain has TRBV5-6 and TRBJ2-1; the D is unclear. V was pared by 0 bases and J by 5 bases, with 12 bases between. The CDR3 loop spans 15 amino acids. Germline loops: CDR1 SGHDT, CDR2 YYEEEE.

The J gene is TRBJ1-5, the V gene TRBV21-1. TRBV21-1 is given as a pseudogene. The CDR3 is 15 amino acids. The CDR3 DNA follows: TGTGCCAGCAGCAAATGGGACGGAGCCTATCAGCCCCAGCATTTT. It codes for CASSKWDGAYQPQHF.

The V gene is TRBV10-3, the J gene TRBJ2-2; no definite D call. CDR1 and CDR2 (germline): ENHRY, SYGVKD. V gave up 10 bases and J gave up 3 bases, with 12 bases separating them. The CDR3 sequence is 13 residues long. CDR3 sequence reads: CATKVSDTGELFF. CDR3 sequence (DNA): TGTGCCACCAAAGTAAGCGACACCGGGGAGCTGTTTTTT.

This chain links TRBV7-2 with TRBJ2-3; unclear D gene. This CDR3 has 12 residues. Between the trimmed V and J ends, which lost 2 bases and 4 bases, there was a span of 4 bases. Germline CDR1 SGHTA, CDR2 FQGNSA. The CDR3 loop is CASSLRPDTQYF. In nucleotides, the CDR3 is TGTGCCAGCAGCTTACGGCCAGATACGCAGTATTTT.

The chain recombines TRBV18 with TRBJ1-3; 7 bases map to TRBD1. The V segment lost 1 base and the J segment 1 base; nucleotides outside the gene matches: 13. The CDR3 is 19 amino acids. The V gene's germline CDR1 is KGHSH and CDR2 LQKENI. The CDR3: CASSPRMLIDRASGNTIYF. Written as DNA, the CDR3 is TGTGCCAGCTCACCACGAATGCTTATCGACAGGGCATCTGGAAACACCATATATTTT.

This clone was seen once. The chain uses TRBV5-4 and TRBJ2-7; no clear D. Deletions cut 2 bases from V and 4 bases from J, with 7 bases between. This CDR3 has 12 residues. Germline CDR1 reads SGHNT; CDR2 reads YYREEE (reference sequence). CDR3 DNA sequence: TGTGCCAGCAGCTTATTCGGGTACGAGCAGTACTTC. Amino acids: CASSLFGYEQYF.

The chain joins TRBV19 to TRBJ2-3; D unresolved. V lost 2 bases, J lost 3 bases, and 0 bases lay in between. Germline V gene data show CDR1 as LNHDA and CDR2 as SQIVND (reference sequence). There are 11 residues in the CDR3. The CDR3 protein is CASSITDTQYF. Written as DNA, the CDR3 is TGTGCCAGTAGTATAACAGATACGCAGTATTTT.

The CDR3 loop is CASSYSTSSEAFF. In DNA form, the CDR3 reads TGTGCCAGCAGTTACTCGACCAGTTCTGAAGCTTTCTTT. V usage is TRBV6-5 and J usage is TRBJ1-1, with D unclear. This CDR3 region has 13 residues. Germline V gene data show CDR1 as MNHEY and CDR2 as SVGAGI. Trimming removed 0 bases from V and 6 bases from J, with 8 bases in between.

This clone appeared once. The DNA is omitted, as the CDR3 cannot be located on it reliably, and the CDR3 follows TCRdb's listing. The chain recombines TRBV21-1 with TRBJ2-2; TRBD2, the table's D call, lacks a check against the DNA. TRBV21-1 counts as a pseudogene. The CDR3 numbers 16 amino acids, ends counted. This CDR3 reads CASILEAGMHTGELFF.